This T cell receptor (beta chain) was captured by sequencing in a study (dated by TCRdb to between 2015 and 2016). CDR3 length: 19 amino acids, cysteine to phenylalanine. Left in the record is the CDR3 DNA by itself, 57 bases read in frame from the first base. The germline V gene encodes CDR1 MNHEY and CDR2 SVGEGT. The V end loses 6 bases and the J end loses 7 bases, and a stretch of 31 bases separates them. This clonotype was detected only a few times. What antigen it recognizes has not been identified. No base quality information exists; no much larger clone differs at one position. Libraries were made using RT-PCR. Data came from an Illumina MiSeq. TCRdb reworked the public reads: Q25 trimming with fastp, MiXCR clone assembly, productive beta chains retained. When rows share a CDR3 protein, they turn into one entry using the most common DNA and genes. This sample comprises about 680,000 distinct CDR3 sequences, approximately 15% of them detected only once. The ten largest clones add up to 3.6% of the sample.

Sequenced material: memory CD4+ T cells from blood. This receptor chain uses TRBV6-2 or TRBV6-3 and TRBJ2-1; the D gene is possibly TRBD1 or TRBD2, each agreeing over 6 bases. This receptor was obtained from a female donor in good health, serving as a healthy control. The base sequence is TGTGCCAGCAGCTCCAGGGGACGTTATAGGTCCGTTCGGGGGAATGAGCAGTTCTTC. This yields the protein CASSSRGRYRSVRGNEQFF.